This TCR beta chain was observed in a study of T cells in Graves' hyperthyroidism and ophthalmopathy. This clonotype occurred a few times. There were TCR beta CDR3 regions amplified from RNA transcripts. Initially, a first-round RT-PCR of the TCR CDR3 employed the HTBI primer set. TCRdb reprocessed the multiplex PCR reads via MiXCR and lists one record per CDR3 protein. The data contain 700,000 to 950,000 distinct CDR3 sequences, roughly a third of them seen just once; the ten biggest clones take up 31%. This TCR was recovered from a woman aged 40 to 50 with Graves' hyperthyroidism. The sequencing input was blood.

CDR3 sequence reads: CASSLRSGGSLAEQYF. In DNA form, the CDR3 reads TGTGCCAGCAGTTTGAGAAGCGGGGGCTCCCTCGCCGAGCAGTACTTC. The chain employs TRBV12-3 or TRBV12-4 and TRBJ2-7; 8 bases line up with TRBD2. The CDR3 runs to 16 residues. V shed 3 bases and J 6 bases; nucleotides not matched to a gene: 13.